Described below is a single T cell receptor beta chain sequence and its context. This clonotype comes out as medium-sized (0.01 to 0.1%) from its frequency, since no count is listed. Its binding antigen is unknown. These data are taken from a study of T cells in severe cutaneous drug reactions (dated by TCRdb to the late 2010s). About the investigation overall: Patients were recruited between the early 2010s and the late 2010s from Taiwan, Thailand and a European registry network. Enrollment was limited to patients whose SJS/TEN or DRESS diagnosis was probable or definite according to RegiSCAR criteria. The study paired bulk TCR sequencing with single-cell sequencing, quantitative PCR validation, functional assays and transgenic mouse experiments. To build the libraries, iRepertoire multiplex PCR was used, and the authors pointed to a comparison in which iRepertoire and 5' RACE methods, with or without UMI, captured abundant clonotypes similarly. The culprit drug was assigned using the Naranjo algorithm and the ALDEN drug causality algorithm. Patients in either the acute or the recovery stage provided biological samples, such as blister fluids/cells and PBMC.

Its CDR3 holds 16 amino acids, cysteine through phenylalanine. The DNA sequence is not available. CDR1 and CDR2 (DFQATT, SNEGSKA) derive from the germline V gene (reference sequence). Broad study findings and their caveats: According to the authors, further study is still needed to determine whether the public TCR generalizes to SJS/TEN caused by other drugs. Although undetectable or scarce in tolerant-control and healthy-donor PBMC, a public TCRbeta CDR3 was found in all seven CBZ-SJS/TEN blister samples, at a mean of about 15%. CBZ-SJS/TEN patients showed strongly increased TRBV12-4 usage, with averages of roughly 30% in blister cells and approximately 5.2% in PBMC.

Sequencing was performed on donors who were patients with carbamazepine-induced Stevens-Johnson syndrome or toxic epidermal necrolysis (CBZ-SJS/TEN). Next-generation sequencing was used to profile the T cell receptor repertoires of patients with drug-induced severe cutaneous adverse reactions in a search for drug-specific clonotypes. The RNA was isolated from either blister cells of skin lesions or peripheral blood mononuclear cells. Library preparation used the iRepertoire multiplex PCR system with TCR subtype-specific primers for both bulk and single-cell sequencing. Multiplex PCR with primers aimed at the V, D and J gene regions produced the bulk TCR beta libraries. Each sample contributed roughly 100-550 ng of RNA as input for preparing the bulk TCR library. An Illumina MiSeq was used to sequence the bulk TCR beta amplicons. The paper's data handling went like this. Quality control steps removed sample misassignments and low-quality sequencing reads. The amino acids lying between the V-gene Y[YFLI]C motif and the J-segment [FW]GXGT motif were defined as CDR3. The IMGT database served as the reference for assigning TRBV and TRBJ genes and CDR3 clonotypes. Per-sample TRBV expression was normalized to the mean of the same gene in PBMC from some 40 healthy donors. TCRdb reprocessed the reads; each CDR3 protein sequence makes one entry, and DNA is unavailable. The V and J calls reflect TCRdb's pipeline rather than the authors' work. This sample's table carries fewer than 11,000 distinct CDR3 sequences. Jointly, the top ten make up about 20% of the sample.

This sequence uses TRBV20-1 and TRBJ1-1; TCRdb proposes TRBD1, but this gene call is untestable without DNA. This sequence was found in a human donor with Stevens-Johnson syndrome, a severe cutaneous drug reaction. Sequences were obtained from cells from a skin blister. What this sample's cell subset or site label stands for: unsorted cells from skin lesion blisters. The CDR3 amino acid sequence is: CSADKGQGVINTEAFF.